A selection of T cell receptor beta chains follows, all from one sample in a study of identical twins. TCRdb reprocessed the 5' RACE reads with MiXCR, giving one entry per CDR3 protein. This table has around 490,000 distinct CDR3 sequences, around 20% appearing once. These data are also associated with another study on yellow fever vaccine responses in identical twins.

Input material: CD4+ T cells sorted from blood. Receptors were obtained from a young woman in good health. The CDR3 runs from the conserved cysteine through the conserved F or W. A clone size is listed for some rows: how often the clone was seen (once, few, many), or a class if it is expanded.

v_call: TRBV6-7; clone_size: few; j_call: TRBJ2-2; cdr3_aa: CASSYEGLAGGPGTGELFF
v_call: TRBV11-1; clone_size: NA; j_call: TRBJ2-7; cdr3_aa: CASSLVAGGPQSSYEQYF
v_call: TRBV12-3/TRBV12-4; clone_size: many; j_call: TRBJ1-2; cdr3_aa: CASSQTGYGYTF
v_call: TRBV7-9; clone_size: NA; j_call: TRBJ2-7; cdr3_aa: CASSLQGAYEQYF
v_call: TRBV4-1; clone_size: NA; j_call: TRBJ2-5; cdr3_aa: CASSRERGGVETQYF
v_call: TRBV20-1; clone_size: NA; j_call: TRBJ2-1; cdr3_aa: CSATKGPEQFF
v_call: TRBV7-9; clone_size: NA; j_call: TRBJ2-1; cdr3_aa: CASSLIAGAPNEQFF
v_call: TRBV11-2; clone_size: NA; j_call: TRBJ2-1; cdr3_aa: CASSLGRGAEQFF
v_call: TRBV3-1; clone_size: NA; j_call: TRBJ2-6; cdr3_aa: CASSRGQDTSGANVLTF
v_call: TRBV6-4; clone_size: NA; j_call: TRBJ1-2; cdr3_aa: CASGGPSYGYTF
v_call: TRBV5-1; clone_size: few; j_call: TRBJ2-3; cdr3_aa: CASSLGHPTETDTQYF
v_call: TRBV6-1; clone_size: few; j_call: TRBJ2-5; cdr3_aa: CASSTGWETQYF
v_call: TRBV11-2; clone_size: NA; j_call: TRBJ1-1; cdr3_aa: CASSLGVGGQIMNTEAFF
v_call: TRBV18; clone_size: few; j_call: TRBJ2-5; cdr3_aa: CASSPVGEETQYF
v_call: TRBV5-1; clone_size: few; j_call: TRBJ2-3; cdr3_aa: CASREERVYTDTQYF
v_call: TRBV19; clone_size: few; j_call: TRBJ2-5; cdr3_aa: CASSPGQGRRETQYF
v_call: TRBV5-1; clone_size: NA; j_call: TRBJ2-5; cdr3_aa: CASSDTSGRETQYF
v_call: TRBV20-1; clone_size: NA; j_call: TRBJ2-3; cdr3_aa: CSASSGGGTTDTQYF
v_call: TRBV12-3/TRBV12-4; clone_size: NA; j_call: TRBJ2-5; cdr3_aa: CASSLGGALLETQYF
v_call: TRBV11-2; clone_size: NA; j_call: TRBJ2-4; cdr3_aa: CASSLEGQILAKNIQYF
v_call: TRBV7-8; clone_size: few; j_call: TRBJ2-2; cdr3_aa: CASSSGAWGNTGELFF
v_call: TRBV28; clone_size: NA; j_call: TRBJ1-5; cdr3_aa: CASSGVGGVSNQPQHF
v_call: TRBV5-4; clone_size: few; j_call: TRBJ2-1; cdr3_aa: CASSYEISYNEQFF
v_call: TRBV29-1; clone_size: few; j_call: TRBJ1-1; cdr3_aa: CSVEQAMNTEAFF
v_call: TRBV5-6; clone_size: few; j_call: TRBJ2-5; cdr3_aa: CASSPLATSGRSTQYF
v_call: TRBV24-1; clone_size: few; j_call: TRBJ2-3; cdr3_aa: CATSERQGIPDTQYF
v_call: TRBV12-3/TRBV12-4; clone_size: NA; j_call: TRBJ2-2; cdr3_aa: CASSFAGTGELFF
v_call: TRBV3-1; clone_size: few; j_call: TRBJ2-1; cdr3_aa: CASSPSGGRYNEQFF
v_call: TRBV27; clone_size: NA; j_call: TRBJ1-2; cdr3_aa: CASSLSWERPNYGYTF
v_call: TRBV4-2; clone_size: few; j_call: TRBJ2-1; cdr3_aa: CASSQGRTGGVSNEQFF